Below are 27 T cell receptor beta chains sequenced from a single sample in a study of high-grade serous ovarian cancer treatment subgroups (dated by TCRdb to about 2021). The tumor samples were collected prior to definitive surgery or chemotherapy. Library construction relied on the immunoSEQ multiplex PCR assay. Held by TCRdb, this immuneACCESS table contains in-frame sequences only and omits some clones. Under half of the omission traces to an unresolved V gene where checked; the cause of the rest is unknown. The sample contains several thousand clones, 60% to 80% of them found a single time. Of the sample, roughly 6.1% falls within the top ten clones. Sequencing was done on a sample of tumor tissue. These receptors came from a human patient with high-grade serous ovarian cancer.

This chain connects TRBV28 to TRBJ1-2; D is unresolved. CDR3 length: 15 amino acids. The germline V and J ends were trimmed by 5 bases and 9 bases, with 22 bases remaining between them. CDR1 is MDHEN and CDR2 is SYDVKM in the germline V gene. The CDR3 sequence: CASSPRPPADRSYTF. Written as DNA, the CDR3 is TGTGCCAGCAGTCCAAGGCCCCCGGCCGATCGGAGCTACACCTTC.

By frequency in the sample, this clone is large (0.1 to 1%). CDR3 region: CASSQLPLSGTSNTEAFF. DNA for the CDR3: TGTGCCAGCTCACAATTACCCCTTTCCGGGACATCGAACACTGAAGCTTTCTTT. J is TRBJ1-1 and V is TRBV18; the D gene is possibly TRBD1 (6 bases). Looked up from germline, CDR1 is KGHSH and CDR2 is LQKENI. This CDR3 has 18 amino acids. V was cut by 4 bases and J by 1 base, with 22 bases left in between.

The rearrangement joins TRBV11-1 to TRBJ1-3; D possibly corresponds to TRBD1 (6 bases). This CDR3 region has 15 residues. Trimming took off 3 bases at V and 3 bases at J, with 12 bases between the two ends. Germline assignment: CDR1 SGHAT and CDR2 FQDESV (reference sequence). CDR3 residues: CASSFLDSIGNTIYF. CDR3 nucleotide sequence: TGTGCCAGCAGCTTCTTGGACAGCATTGGAAACACCATATATTTT.

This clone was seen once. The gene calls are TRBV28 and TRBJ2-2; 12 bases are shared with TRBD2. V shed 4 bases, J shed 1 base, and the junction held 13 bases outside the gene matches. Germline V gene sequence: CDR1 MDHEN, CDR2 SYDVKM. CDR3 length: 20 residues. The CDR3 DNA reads TGTGCCAGCAGTTCAGACCATAGGACTAGCGGGGCCCGGAACACCGGGGAGCTGTTTTTT. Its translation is CASSSDHRTSGARNTGELFF.

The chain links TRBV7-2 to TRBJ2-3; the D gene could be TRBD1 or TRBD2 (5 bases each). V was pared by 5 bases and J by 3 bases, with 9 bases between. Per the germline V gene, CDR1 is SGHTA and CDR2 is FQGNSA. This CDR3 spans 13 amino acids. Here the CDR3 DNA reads TGTGCCAGCAGCCCGGGGCCGACAGATACGCAGTATTTT. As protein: CASSPGPTDTQYF.

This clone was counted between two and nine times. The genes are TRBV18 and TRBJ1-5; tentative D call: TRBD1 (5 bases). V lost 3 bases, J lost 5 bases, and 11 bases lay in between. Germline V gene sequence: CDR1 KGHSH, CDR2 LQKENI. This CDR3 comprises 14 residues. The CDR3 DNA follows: TGTGCCAGCTCACCTGGTAGGGACGATCAGCCCCAGCATTTT. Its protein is CASSPGRDDQPQHF.

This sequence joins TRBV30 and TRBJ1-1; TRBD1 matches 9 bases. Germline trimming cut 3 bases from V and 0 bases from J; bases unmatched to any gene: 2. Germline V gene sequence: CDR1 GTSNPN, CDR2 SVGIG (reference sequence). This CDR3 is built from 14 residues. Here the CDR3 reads CAWSTGGLNTEAFF. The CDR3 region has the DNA TGTGCCTGGAGCACAGGGGGCTTGAACACTGAAGCTTTCTTT.

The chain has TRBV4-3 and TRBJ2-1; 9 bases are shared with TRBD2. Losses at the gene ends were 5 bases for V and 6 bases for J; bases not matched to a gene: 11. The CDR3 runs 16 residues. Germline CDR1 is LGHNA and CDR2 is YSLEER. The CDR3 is CASSKERSGGTNEQFF. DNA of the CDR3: TGCGCCAGCAGCAAGGAAAGGAGCGGGGGGACCAATGAGCAGTTCTTC.

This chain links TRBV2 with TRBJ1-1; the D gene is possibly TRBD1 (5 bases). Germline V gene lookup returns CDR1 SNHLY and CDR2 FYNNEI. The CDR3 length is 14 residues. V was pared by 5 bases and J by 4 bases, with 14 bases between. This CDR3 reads CASSRGTRGTEAFF. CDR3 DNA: TGTGCCAGCAGTCGCGGGACGCGGGGCACTGAAGCTTTCTTT.

Here the CDR3 DNA reads TGCGCCAGCAGCCTCGAAAACGGCCGGGACAGCGAAGCTTTCTTT. Translation gives CASSLENGRDSEAFF. The chain recombines TRBV5-1 with TRBJ1-1, with TRBD1 matching over 7 bases. Germline loops: CDR1 SGHRS, CDR2 YFSETQ. V gave up 4 bases and J gave up 8 bases; unmatched junction bases: 14. This CDR3 is 15 amino acids long.

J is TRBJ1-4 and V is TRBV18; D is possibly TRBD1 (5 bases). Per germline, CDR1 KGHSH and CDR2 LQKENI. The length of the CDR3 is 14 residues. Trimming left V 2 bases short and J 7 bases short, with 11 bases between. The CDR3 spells CASSPAGLGEKLFF. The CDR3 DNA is TGTGCCAGCTCACCAGCAGGGTTGGGTGAAAAACTGTTTTTT.

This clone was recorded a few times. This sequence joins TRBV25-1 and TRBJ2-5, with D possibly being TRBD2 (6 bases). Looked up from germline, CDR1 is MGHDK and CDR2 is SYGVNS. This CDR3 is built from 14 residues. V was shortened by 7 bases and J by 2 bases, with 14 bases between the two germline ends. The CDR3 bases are TGTGCCAGCACTCCAAATGGGGGGCAAGAGACCCAGTACTTC. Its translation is CASTPNGGQETQYF.

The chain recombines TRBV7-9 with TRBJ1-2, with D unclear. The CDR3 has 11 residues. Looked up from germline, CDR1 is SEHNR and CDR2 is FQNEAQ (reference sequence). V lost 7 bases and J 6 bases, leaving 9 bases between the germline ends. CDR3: CASTPSDGYTF. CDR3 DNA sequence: TGTGCCAGCACCCCCTCGGATGGCTACACCTTC. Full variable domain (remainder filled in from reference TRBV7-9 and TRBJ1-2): DTGVSQNPRHKITKRGQNVTFRCDPISEHNRLYWYRQTLGQGPEFLTYFQNEAQLEKSRLLSDRFSAERPKGSFSTLEIQRTEQGDSAMYLCASTPSDGYTFGSGTRLTVV.

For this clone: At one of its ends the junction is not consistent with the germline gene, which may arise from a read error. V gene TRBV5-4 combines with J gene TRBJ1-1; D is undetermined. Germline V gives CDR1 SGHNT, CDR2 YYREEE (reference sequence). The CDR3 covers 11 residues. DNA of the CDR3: TGTGCCAGCAGCTTAGTATGGGAGCTTTCTTTT. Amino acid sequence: CASSLVWELSF.

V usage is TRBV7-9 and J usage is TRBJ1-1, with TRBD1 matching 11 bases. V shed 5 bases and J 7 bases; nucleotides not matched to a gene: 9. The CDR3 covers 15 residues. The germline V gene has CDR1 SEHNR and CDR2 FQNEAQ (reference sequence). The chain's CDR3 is CASSLRTGGDGEAFF. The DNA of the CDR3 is TGTGCCAGCAGCCTTCGGACAGGGGGCGATGGTGAAGCTTTCTTT.

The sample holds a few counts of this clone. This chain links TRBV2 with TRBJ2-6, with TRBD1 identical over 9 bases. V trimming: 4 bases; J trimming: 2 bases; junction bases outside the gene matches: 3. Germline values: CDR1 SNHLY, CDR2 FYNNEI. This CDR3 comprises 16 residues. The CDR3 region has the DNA TGTGCCAGCAGTGTCGGGACAGGGACTGGGGCCAACGTCCTGACTTTC. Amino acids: CASSVGTGTGANVLTF.

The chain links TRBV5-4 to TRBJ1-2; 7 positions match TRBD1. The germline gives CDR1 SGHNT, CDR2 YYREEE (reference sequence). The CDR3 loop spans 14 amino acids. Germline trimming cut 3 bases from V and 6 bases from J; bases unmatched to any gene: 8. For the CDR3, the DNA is TGTGCCAGCAGCTCGAACAGGGGTTCGAATGGCTACACCTTC. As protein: CASSSNRGSNGYTF. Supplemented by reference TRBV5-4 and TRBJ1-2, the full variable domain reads ETGVTQSPTHLIKTRGQQVTLRCSSQSGHNTVSWYQQALGQGPQFIFQYYREEENGRGNFPPRFSGLQFPNYSSELNVNALELDDSALYLCASSSNRGSNGYTFGSGTRLTVV.

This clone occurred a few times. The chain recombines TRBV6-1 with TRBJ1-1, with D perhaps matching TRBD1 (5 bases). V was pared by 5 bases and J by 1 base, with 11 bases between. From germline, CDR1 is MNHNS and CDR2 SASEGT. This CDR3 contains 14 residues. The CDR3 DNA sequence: TGTGCCAGCAGTTGGGACGGAGAGAACACTGAAGCTTTCTTT. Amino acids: CASSWDGENTEAFF.

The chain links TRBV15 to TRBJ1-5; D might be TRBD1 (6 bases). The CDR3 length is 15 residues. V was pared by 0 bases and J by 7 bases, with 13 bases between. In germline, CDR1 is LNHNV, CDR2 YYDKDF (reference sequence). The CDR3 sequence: CATSREGQGSQPQHF. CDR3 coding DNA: TGTGCCACCAGCAGAGAGGGGCAGGGGAGCCAGCCCCAGCATTTT.

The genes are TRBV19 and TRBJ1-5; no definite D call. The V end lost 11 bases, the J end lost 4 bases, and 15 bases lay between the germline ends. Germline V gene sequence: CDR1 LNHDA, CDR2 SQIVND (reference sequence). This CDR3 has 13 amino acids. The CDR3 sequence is CASSRARNQPQHF. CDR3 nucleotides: TGTGCCTCCTCCCGGGCCCGAAATCAGCCCCAGCATTTT. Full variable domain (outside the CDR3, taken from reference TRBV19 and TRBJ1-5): DGGITQSPKYLFRKEGQNVTLSCEQNLNHDAMYWYRQDPGQGLRLIYYSQIVNDFQKGDIAEGYSVSREKKESFPLTVTSAQKNPTAFYLCASSRARNQPQHFGDGTRLSIL.

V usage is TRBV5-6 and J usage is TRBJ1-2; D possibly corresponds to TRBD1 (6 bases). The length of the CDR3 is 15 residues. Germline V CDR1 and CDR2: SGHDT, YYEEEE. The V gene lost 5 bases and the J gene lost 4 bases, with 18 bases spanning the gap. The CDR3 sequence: CASRPAGEGSYGYTF. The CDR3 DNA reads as TGTGCCAGCAGGCCGGCAGGGGAAGGAAGCTATGGCTACACCTTC.

Here the CDR3 reads CATQTSDTYNEQFF. The CDR3 coding sequence is TGTGCCACCCAGACTAGCGACACCTACAATGAGCAGTTCTTC. The chain uses TRBV2 and TRBJ2-1, with 8 bases identical to TRBD2. The CDR3 consists of 14 residues. With V trimmed by 10 bases and J by 2 bases, 7 bases remained unmatched. Germline V CDR1 and CDR2: SNHLY, FYNNEI.

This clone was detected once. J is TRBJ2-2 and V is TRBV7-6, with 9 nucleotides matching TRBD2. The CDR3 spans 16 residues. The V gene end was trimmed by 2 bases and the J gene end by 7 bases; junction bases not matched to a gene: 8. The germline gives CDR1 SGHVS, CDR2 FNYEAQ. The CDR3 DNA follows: TGTGCCAGCAGCTTACGTCGCGGGGGGGCGGACGGGGAGCTGTTTTTT. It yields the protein CASSLRRGGADGELFF.

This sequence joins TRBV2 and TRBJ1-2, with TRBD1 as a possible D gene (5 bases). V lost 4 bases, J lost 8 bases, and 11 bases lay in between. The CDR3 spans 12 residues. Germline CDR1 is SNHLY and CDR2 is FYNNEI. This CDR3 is CASSVGGEGYTF. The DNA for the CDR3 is TGTGCCAGCAGTGTGGGGGGGGAAGGCTACACCTTC.

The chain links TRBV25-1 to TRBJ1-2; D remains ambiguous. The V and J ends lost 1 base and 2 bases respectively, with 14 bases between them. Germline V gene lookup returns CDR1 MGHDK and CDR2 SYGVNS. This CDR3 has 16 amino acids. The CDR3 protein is CASSEWFLGGNYGYTF. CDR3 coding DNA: TGTGCCAGCAGTGAATGGTTCCTAGGCGGGAACTATGGCTACACCTTC.

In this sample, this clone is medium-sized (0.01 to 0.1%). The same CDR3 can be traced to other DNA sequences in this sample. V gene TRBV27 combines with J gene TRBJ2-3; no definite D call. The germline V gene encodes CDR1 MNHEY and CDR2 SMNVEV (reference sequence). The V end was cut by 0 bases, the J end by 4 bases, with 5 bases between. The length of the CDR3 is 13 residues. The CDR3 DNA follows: TGTGCCAGCAGTTTATCGAGGCCAGATACGCAGTATTTT. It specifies CASSLSRPDTQYF.

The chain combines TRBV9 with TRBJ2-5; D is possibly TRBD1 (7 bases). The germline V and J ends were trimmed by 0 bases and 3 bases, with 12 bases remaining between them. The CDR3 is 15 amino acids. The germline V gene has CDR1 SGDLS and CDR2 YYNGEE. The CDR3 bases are TGTGCCAGCAGCGTAGGCAGGGGGGCAAAAGAGACCCAGTACTTC. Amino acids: CASSVGRGAKETQYF.